These T cell receptor beta chains were read from a single sample in a study of blood T cell repertoires in COVID-19. The method was immunoSEQ multiplex PCR; TCRdb's version includes in-frame clones alone and lacks a portion of them. The table lists fewer than 400,000 clones, about 85% of them singletons, with 1.9% in the top ten. The sample was PBMCs or T cells enriched from blood (not recorded which). These TCRs come from a woman aged 25 to 39 who had been exposed to COVID-19. Each CDR3 is given with its conserved first and last residue. D genes are given only for firm matches.

v_gene: TRBV12-3/TRBV12-4
d_gene: NA
j_gene: TRBJ2-1
CDR3aa: CASSFWPNEQFF

v_gene: TRBV4-2
d_gene: TRBD1
j_gene: TRBJ1-5
CDR3aa: CASSQDGTVNQPQHF

v_gene: TRBV9
d_gene: TRBD1
j_gene: TRBJ1-5
CDR3aa: CASSADRGDQPQHF

v_gene: TRBV18
d_gene: NA
j_gene: TRBJ1-1
CDR3aa: CASSPSGREDTEAFF

v_gene: TRBV5-1
d_gene: NA
j_gene: TRBJ2-3
CDR3aa: CASSLPGRPDTQYF

v_gene: TRBV5-4
d_gene: TRBD1
j_gene: TRBJ2-5
CDR3aa: CASSETDRAWETQYF

v_gene: TRBV27
d_gene: NA
j_gene: TRBJ1-5
CDR3aa: CASSLREYSNQPQHF

v_gene: TRBV28
d_gene: NA
j_gene: TRBJ1-5
CDR3aa: CASRPTSGGNQPQHF

v_gene: TRBV28
d_gene: NA
j_gene: TRBJ1-3
CDR3aa: CASSISGNTIYF

v_gene: TRBV18
d_gene: NA
j_gene: TRBJ1-4
CDR3aa: CASSPPRRPGRVGEKLFF

v_gene: TRBV4-3
d_gene: NA
j_gene: TRBJ1-4
CDR3aa: CASSQGQKTNEKLFF

v_gene: TRBV30
d_gene: NA
j_gene: TRBJ2-7
CDR3aa: CAWSGFTEGGAYEQYF

v_gene: TRBV2
d_gene: TRBD1
j_gene: TRBJ1-3
CDR3aa: CASSPQGKGNTIYF

v_gene: TRBV12-3/TRBV12-4
d_gene: NA
j_gene: TRBJ1-6
CDR3aa: CASSPELASPLHF

v_gene: TRBV9
d_gene: TRBD1
j_gene: TRBJ1-1
CDR3aa: CASSVTGTGNTEAFF

v_gene: TRBV28
d_gene: NA
j_gene: TRBJ2-7
CDR3aa: CASKRGGSKGEQYF

v_gene: TRBV2
d_gene: NA
j_gene: TRBJ2-7
CDR3aa: CASSPRSYEQYF

v_gene: TRBV15
d_gene: NA
j_gene: TRBJ2-6
CDR3aa: CATSRALAGTSGANVLTF

v_gene: TRBV3-1/TRBV3-2
d_gene: NA
j_gene: TRBJ1-4
CDR3aa: CASSLRGRANEKLFF

v_gene: TRBV25-1
d_gene: NA
j_gene: TRBJ1-2
CDR3aa: CASSASNYGYTF

v_gene: TRBV7-2
d_gene: NA
j_gene: TRBJ1-2
CDR3aa: CASSRSNTNYGYTF

v_gene: TRBV11-2
d_gene: TRBD1
j_gene: TRBJ1-5
CDR3aa: CASSSGTGGGNQPQHF

v_gene: TRBV2
d_gene: TRBD2
j_gene: TRBJ2-7
CDR3aa: CASSPETSGSYEQYF

v_gene: TRBV3-1/TRBV3-2
d_gene: TRBD2
j_gene: TRBJ2-1
CDR3aa: CASSQDLGGSREQFF

v_gene: TRBV4-3
d_gene: TRBD1
j_gene: TRBJ1-4
CDR3aa: CASSQGGAGTGNEKLFF

v_gene: TRBV29-1
d_gene: NA
j_gene: TRBJ2-3
CDR3aa: CSVEDLAPSTDTQYF

v_gene: TRBV12-5
d_gene: NA
j_gene: TRBJ2-7
CDR3aa: CASGLVLGGRSYEQYF

v_gene: TRBV28
d_gene: TRBD1
j_gene: TRBJ1-4
CDR3aa: CASSFSTGGGEKLFF

v_gene: TRBV5-1
d_gene: TRBD2
j_gene: TRBJ2-3
CDR3aa: CASSLTSPADTQYF

v_gene: TRBV30
d_gene: NA
j_gene: TRBJ2-5
CDR3aa: CAWSVRQGEETQYF

v_gene: TRBV2
d_gene: NA
j_gene: TRBJ2-3
CDR3aa: CASQWTIPTDTQYF